This record concerns one TCR beta chain sequence. What it binds is not known. The sample comes from a study of cytomegalovirus exposure and HLA in healthy donors. Broader study findings: The classifier reportedly diagnosed cytomegalovirus status with high sensitivity and specificity.

Generated by immunoSEQ multiplex PCR, the TCRdb table keeps only in-frame clones and is missing some. The sample lists roughly 150,000 clones; 65% to 90% were seen once. This CDR3 is built from 13 residues. V lost 2 bases, J lost 5 bases, and 8 bases lay in between. Germline V CDR1 and CDR2: SGHRS, YFSETQ. The chain combines TRBV5-1 with TRBJ2-1; weak D call: TRBD1 (5 bases). Sequencing was carried out using PBMCs. The sequence was obtained from a woman between 18 and 29 years old in good health and CMV-seronegative. CDR3 residues: CASSFKGDNEQFF. The CDR3 nucleotides read TGCGCCAGCAGCTTTAAAGGGGACAATGAGCAGTTCTTC.